The present T cell receptor beta chain was sequenced within a study of T cells in Graves' hyperthyroidism and ophthalmopathy. The CDR3 consists of 14 residues. Germline V CDR1 and CDR2: SGHRS, YFSETQ. V lost 3 bases, J lost 5 bases, and 1 base stayed unmatched. Ophthalmopathy patients all had a Clinical Activity Score of at least 3, a NOSPECS grade of at least 4 and disease under 3 months old. Each diagnosis drew on symptoms, thyroxine, TRAb, thyroid ultrasound and orbital computed tomography findings. Amplified TCR beta CDR3 regions derived from RNA transcripts. Researchers ran a first-round RT-PCR on the TCR CDR3 using the HTBI primer set. TCRdb reprocessed the multiplex PCR reads with MiXCR, giving one entry per CDR3 protein. In the table there are under 550,000 distinct CDR3 sequences, roughly 21% of which are singletons.

The clonotype comes from a man in his forties with Graves' ophthalmopathy. Sequencing used blood. V usage is TRBV5-1 and J usage is TRBJ1-4; TRBD1 matches 10 bases. This chain's CDR3 is CASSWTGGNEKLFF. The CDR3 nucleotides are TGCGCCAGCAGCTGGACAGGGGGGAATGAAAAACTGTTTTTT.